This TCR beta chain came from a study of blood T cells in healthy people across ages. Remarks on this clonotype: One junction end does not reproduce the germline sequence, and a read error may be involved.

A J-beta primer mix and a sample-barcoded 5' primer were used in a second PCR of about 7 to 12 cycles. A single record per CDR3 protein comes from TCRdb applying MiXCR to the 5' RACE reads. This sample has over 1.5 million distinct CDR3 sequences, with about 50% found just once. This TCR was recovered from a woman in her forties in good health. The sequencing input was blood.

This CDR3 reads CAGSYSAGFEKLFF. CDR3 in DNA: TGTGCCGGCAGTTACTCGGCAGGGTTTGAAAAACTGTTTTTT. The chain links TRBV6-5 to TRBJ1-4; tentative D call: TRBD1 (5 bases). The CDR3 loop spans 14 amino acids. The germline V gene encodes CDR1 MNHEY and CDR2 SVGAGI.